The source of this T cell receptor (beta chain) is a study of OX40 agonist ivuxolimab in advanced cancers. The CDR3 sequence is 11 residues long. Sequencing was performed with immunoSEQ multiplex PCR; in TCRdb, only in-frame clones are kept and a portion is missing. Among approximately 35,000 clones listed, about 80% were seen once. Sequenced material: CD4+ or CD8+ T cells sorted from blood, taken in a trial of the OX40 agonist ivuxolimab. The chain employs TRBV21-1 and TRBJ2-3. TRBV21-1 corresponds to a pseudogene. This receptor was identified in an adult with an advanced solid tumor such as melanoma, head and neck, liver or kidney cancer. CDR3 bases: TGTGCCAGCGATTCCACAGATACGCAGTATTTT. Protein sequence: CASDSTDTQYF.